The 17 T cell receptor beta chains listed next were all sequenced from one sample in a study of T cell responses to AZD1222 COVID-19 vaccine. Produced via immunoSEQ multiplex PCR; TCRdb's table is partial and in-frame only. The sample lists about 150,000 clones, about 87% occurring once. Sequenced material: peripheral blood, taken on day 0 of AZD1222 vaccination. All receptors derive from an adult in good health.

The chain has TRBV19 and TRBJ1-2, with 7 bases matching TRBD1. The junction had 7 bases not matched to a gene; V was cut back by 3 bases and J by 0 bases. Looked up from germline, CDR1 is LNHDA and CDR2 is SQIVND (reference sequence). The CDR3 loop spans 16 amino acids. The CDR3, as DNA: TGTGCCAGTAGTATCTCCGGACAGGCGACTAACTATGGCTACACCTTC. Translated: CASSISGQATNYGYTF.

This clone was recorded once. The chain employs TRBV5-1 and TRBJ1-1; the match to TRBD1 covers 12 bases. Germline CDR1 and CDR2: SGHRS and YFSETQ. V shed 3 bases, J shed 0 bases, and the junction held 9 bases outside the gene matches. The CDR3 loop spans 18 amino acids. The CDR3 sequence is CASSSRPGTGGLNTEAFF. In DNA form, the CDR3 reads TGCGCCAGCAGCTCGCGCCCCGGGACAGGGGGCCTGAACACTGAAGCTTTCTTT.

The chain uses TRBV6-6 and TRBJ1-2, with 11 bases fitting TRBD1. From germline, CDR1 is MNHNY and CDR2 SVGAGI (reference sequence). The CDR3 length is 16 residues. V shed 5 bases and J 0 bases; nucleotides not matched to a gene: 5. Here the CDR3 reads CASSRDRGVANYGYTF. Here the CDR3 DNA reads TGTGCCAGCAGTCGGGACAGGGGGGTAGCTAACTATGGCTACACCTTC.

The count of this clone is one. This CDR3 is CASSQGPNQETQYF. Written as DNA, the CDR3 is TGTGCCAGCAGCCAAGGGCCGAATCAAGAGACCCAGTACTTC. The V gene is TRBV3-1 (or the pseudogene TRBV3-2), the J gene TRBJ2-5; D not certain. The CDR3 consists of 14 residues. V lost 1 base and J 2 bases, leaving 8 bases between the germline ends. Germline V lookup: CDR1 LGHDT, CDR2 YNNKEL (reference sequence).

This clone has a handful of counts. The chain has TRBV4-2 and TRBJ2-7, with 14 bases identical to TRBD2. Per germline, CDR1 LGHNA and CDR2 YNFKEQ. The CDR3 length is 20 residues. V was clipped by 0 bases and J by 2 bases; unmatched bases: 12. This CDR3 is CASSQDLGLAGERATYEQYF. CDR3 DNA sequence: TGTGCCAGCAGCCAAGATTTGGGACTAGCGGGGGAAAGGGCCACCTACGAGCAGTACTTC.

This clone appeared once. The V gene is TRBV19, the J gene TRBJ1-1; D uncertain. The CDR3 runs to 14 residues. Trimming cost V 2 bases and J 3 bases, with 10 bases left between them. Germline CDR1 reads LNHDA; CDR2 reads SQIVND (reference sequence). The CDR3 nucleotides read TGTGCCAGTAGTATAAAATTTGGGCACACTGAAGCTTTCTTT. Its translation is CASSIKFGHTEAFF.

Remarks on this clone: Additional DNA sequences in this sample encode the identical CDR3. The chain couples TRBV7-9 to TRBJ1-2; 7 bases are a match to TRBD1. The germline V gene has CDR1 SEHNR and CDR2 FQNEAQ (reference sequence). The ends lost 3 bases at V and 0 bases at J; junction bases unmatched: 1. There are 14 residues in the CDR3. The CDR3 nucleotides are TGTGCCAGCAGCTTGGGACAGACTAACTATGGCTACACCTTC. This gives the protein CASSLGQTNYGYTF.

The V gene is TRBV7-2, the J gene TRBJ1-2; 9 bases map to TRBD1. This CDR3 spans 16 amino acids. J gave up 5 bases and V 5 bases, and 12 bases lay outside the gene matches. CDR1 is SGHTA, CDR2 FQGNSA, per germline. The CDR3 reads CASSPPGGQGMYGYTF. The CDR3 DNA follows: TGTGCCAGCAGCCCTCCCGGGGGACAGGGAATGTATGGCTACACCTTC.

This chain links TRBV19 with TRBJ1-5, with a possible D match to TRBD1 (6 bases). In germline, CDR1 is LNHDA, CDR2 SQIVND (reference sequence). Trimming stripped 11 bases from V and 2 bases from J, with 10 bases between. The CDR3 sequence is 12 residues long. The CDR3 nucleotides are TGTGCCGGGGGGGGGCGCAATCAGCCCCAGCATTTT. It specifies CAGGGRNQPQHF.

The J gene is TRBJ1-2, the V gene TRBV6-1; possible D gene TRBD1, 5 bases. CDR1 is MNHNS, CDR2 SASEGT, per germline. Trimming left V 1 base short and J 3 bases short, with 12 bases between. CDR3 length equals 15 residues. In DNA form, the CDR3 reads TGTGCCAGCAGTGAAGTACGGGGCTCGCACTATGGCTACACCTTC. Its protein product is CASSEVRGSHYGYTF.

The table lists this clone with a count of one. The rearrangement uses TRBV19 and TRBJ2-1; D perhaps matches TRBD2 (5 bases). Looked up from germline, CDR1 is LNHDA and CDR2 is SQIVND (reference sequence). CDR3 length: 10 amino acids. The CDR3 sequence is CAPRWREQFF. The CDR3 nucleotides read TGTGCTCCCCGCTGGAGGGAGCAGTTCTTC.

This chain links TRBV6-5 with TRBJ2-5; 7 bases line up with TRBD1. Germline V gene data show CDR1 as MNHEY and CDR2 as SVGAGI. V lost 0 bases, J lost 9 bases, and 10 bases stayed unmatched. This CDR3 is 15 amino acids long. The CDR3: CASSYSRQGPGPQYF. CDR3 in DNA: TGTGCCAGCAGTTACTCGAGACAGGGTCCAGGGCCCCAGTACTTC.

The chain links TRBV7-2 to TRBJ2-1; the D gene could be TRBD1 or TRBD2 (6 bases each). CDR3 size: 15 residues. Looked up from germline, CDR1 is SGHTA and CDR2 is FQGNSA. Trimming stripped 3 bases from V and 1 base from J, with 10 bases between. CDR3 DNA: TGTGCCAGCAGCTTCCAAGGGGGGTCCTACAATGAGCAGTTCTTC. As protein: CASSFQGGSYNEQFF.

This sequence joins TRBV7-9 and TRBJ2-7; D could derive from TRBD1 or TRBD2 (5 bases each). The CDR3 is 14 amino acids. V lost 7 bases and J lost 3, with 16 bases in between. Looked up from germline, CDR1 is SEHNR and CDR2 is FQNEAQ (reference sequence). As DNA, the CDR3 is TGTGCCAGCACCACCAGTGGGACCATCTACGAGCAGTACTTC. Translated, it gives CASTTSGTIYEQYF. Based on the CDR3 plus reference TRBV7-9 and TRBJ2-7, the full variable domain is DTGVSQNPRHKITKRGQNVTFRCDPISEHNRLYWYRQTLGQGPEFLTYFQNEAQLEKSRLLSDRFSAERPKGSFSTLEIQRTEQGDSAMYLCASTTSGTIYEQYFGPGTRLTVT.

This clone was detected only once. This sequence joins TRBV4-1 and TRBJ2-3; the D call may be TRBD1 or TRBD2 (5 bases each). V was pared by 1 base and J by 1 base, with 15 bases between. CDR1 is MGHRA and CDR2 is YSYEKL in the germline V gene. The CDR3 covers 17 residues. This CDR3 reads CASSQAPPGRGTDTQYF. CDR3 nucleotides: TGCGCCAGCAGCCAAGCCCCGCCGGGGCGCGGCACAGATACGCAGTATTTT.

The V and J genes are TRBV4-3 and TRBJ2-4; D perhaps matches TRBD1 (5 bases). Germline V lookup: CDR1 LGHNA, CDR2 YSLEER. This CDR3 region has 15 residues. With 1 base removed from V and 2 bases from J, the gap between germline ends came to 9 bases. CDR3 DNA sequence: TGCGCCAGCAGCCAAGGGGCAGGGCCCAAAAACATTCAGTACTTC. It encodes CASSQGAGPKNIQYF.

The rearrangement links TRBV10-3 to TRBJ2-7, with TRBD1 as a possible D gene (5 bases). The germline V gene encodes CDR1 ENHRY and CDR2 SYGVKD. Deletions cut 6 bases from V and 3 bases from J, with 12 bases between. This CDR3 region has 13 residues. The CDR3 DNA reads as TGTGCCATCAGCGTTACTACAGGCTACGAGCAGTACTTC. Its protein product is CAISVTTGYEQYF.